Following are 27 T cell receptor beta chains from one sample sequenced in a study of identical twins. TCRdb used MiXCR to reprocess the 5' RACE reads, holding one entry per CDR3 protein. The sample has around 530,000 distinct CDR3 sequences, 15% seen once. These data also featured in a second study, about yellow fever vaccine responses in identical twins.

Specimen: CD4+ T cells sorted from blood. The source of these receptors is a woman aged 18-35 years in good health.

This clonotype was seen only a few times. The chain uses TRBV27 and TRBJ1-5, with D possibly matching TRBD1 (5 bases). Trimming cost V 4 bases and J 2 bases, with 9 bases left between them. Germline V gives CDR1 MNHEY, CDR2 SMNVEV (reference sequence). This CDR3 comprises 14 residues. CDR3 sequence: CASSSRDGNQPQHF. The DNA of the CDR3 is TGTGCCAGCAGTTCACGGGACGGCAATCAGCCCCAGCATTTT.

CDR3 DNA: TGTGCCAGCAGCCCGAGGGGACTAGCGGGGGGGCCAACCGGGGAGCTGTTTTTT. Amino acids: CASSPRGLAGGPTGELFF. The chain carries TRBV28 and TRBJ2-2, with 16 bases fitting TRBD2. The V segment lost 6 bases and the J segment 5 bases; nucleotides outside the gene matches: 9. The CDR3 totals 18 residues. The germline V gene has CDR1 MDHEN and CDR2 SYDVKM.

This clonotype has only one observation. CDR3 coding DNA: TGCAGCGTTTTTGAACCCGGGACTAGCGACTACGAGCAGTACTTC. Residues: CSVFEPGTSDYEQYF. The chain links TRBV29-1 to TRBJ2-7; 10 nucleotides align to TRBD2. Germline CDR1 reads SQVTM; CDR2 reads ANQGSEA. CDR3 length: 15 amino acids. J was trimmed by 3 bases and V by 5 bases; bases with no gene match: 10.

This clonotype was observed a few times. The V gene is TRBV24-1, the J gene TRBJ1-2; D unresolved. The germline CDR1 and CDR2 sequences are KGHDR and SFDVKD. The V end was cut by 7 bases, the J end by 4 bases, with 15 bases between. The CDR3 has 14 amino acids. CDR3 DNA: TGTGCCACCAGCGATACCGGGAGGGTCTATGGCTACACCTTC. Its protein is CATSDTGRVYGYTF.

Concerning this clonotype itself: Compared with germline, one end of the junction differs, possibly owing to a read error. The V call is TRBV12-3 or TRBV12-4, the J call TRBJ1-1; D is ambiguous. The CDR3 is made up of 13 amino acids. This CDR3 reads CASRRHMNTEVFF. CDR3 sequence (DNA): TGTGCCAGCAGAAGACACATGAACACTGAAGTTTTCTTT.

The chain joins TRBV12-3 or TRBV12-4 to TRBJ2-5; 8 bases line up with TRBD1. J lost 5 bases, V lost 6 bases, and 11 bases had no gene match. The CDR3 contains 15 residues. The CDR3 DNA sequence: TGTGCCAGCAGGTCGGACAGGGTGGGAATGGAGACCCAGTACTTC. It yields the protein CASRSDRVGMETQYF.

This clonotype was observed a handful of times. The chain carries TRBV11-2 and TRBJ2-5, with a tentative D call TRBD1 (5 bases). Germline V gene sequence: CDR1 SGHAT, CDR2 FQNNGV. The CDR3 spans 13 residues. V gave up 2 bases and J gave up 5 bases, with 9 bases separating them. CDR3 sequence reads: CASSLQGPETQYF. The CDR3 DNA reads TGTGCCAGCAGCTTACAGGGTCCGGAGACCCAGTACTTC.

The chain employs TRBV12-5 and TRBJ2-7; a possible D gene is TRBD1 (6 bases). The length of the CDR3 is 13 residues. CDR1 is LGHNT and CDR2 is FRNRAP in the germline V gene. V lost 0 bases and J lost 6, with 9 bases in between. CDR3 loop: CASGLVQGGEQYF. The CDR3 DNA reads TGTGCTAGTGGTTTGGTACAGGGTGGCGAGCAGTACTTC.

The chain combines TRBV20-1 with TRBJ2-1; TRBD1 is a possible D gene (5 bases). CDR1 is DFQATT and CDR2 is SNEGSKA in the germline V gene (reference sequence). The V and J ends lost 3 bases and 6 bases respectively, with 9 bases between them. The CDR3 loop spans 12 amino acids. The CDR3, as DNA: TGCAGTGCTAGTTTGGGGCTCAATGAGCAGTTCTTC. This translates into CSASLGLNEQFF.

The V call is TRBV7-6, the J call TRBJ2-5; D might be TRBD2 (7 bases). The CDR3 length is 20 residues. V was pared by 1 base and J by 2 bases, with 26 bases between. Germline V gene lookup returns CDR1 SGHVS and CDR2 FNYEAQ. The CDR3 sequence is CASSLGPGAGLAVKQETQYF. The CDR3 nucleotides read TGTGCCAGCAGCTTAGGGCCGGGGGCCGGCCTAGCGGTGAAACAAGAGACCCAGTACTTC.

There are a few counts of this clonotype. This rearrangement joins TRBV25-1 to TRBJ2-5; 8 bases match TRBD2. The CDR3 is 15 amino acids. Germline-derived CDR1 and CDR2 are MGHDK and SYGVNS. The J segment lost 2 bases and the V segment lost 4 bases, leaving 6 bases of the junction unmatched. The CDR3 protein is CASSGIAGWQETQYF. The CDR3 nucleotides are TGTGCCAGCAGTGGGATAGCGGGATGGCAAGAGACCCAGTACTTC.

This clonotype was detected only a few times. V usage is TRBV7-8 and J usage is TRBJ1-1; no clear D gene. V lost 0 bases to trimming and J lost 4 bases, with 15 bases between them. CDR1 and CDR2 (germline): SGHVS, FQNEAQ. This CDR3 comprises 16 residues. In DNA form, the CDR3 reads TGTGCCAGCAGCTTAGCATACCCCACGAAGGGCACTGAAGCTTTCTTT. This sequence encodes CASSLAYPTKGTEAFF.

J is TRBJ2-5 and V is TRBV5-6, with TRBD2 identical over 8 bases. Germline V gene sequence: CDR1 SGHDT, CDR2 YYEEEE. V shed 0 bases and J 2 bases; nucleotides not matched to a gene: 21. This CDR3 is built from 21 residues. The DNA for the CDR3 is TGTGCCAGCAGCTTGGCCAAGGTAGCGGGACACAAGAGGCCAAATCAAGAGACCCAGTACTTC. It encodes CASSLAKVAGHKRPNQETQYF.

This clonotype was detected a few times. The V call is TRBV9, the J call TRBJ2-1; 15 bases are a match to TRBD2. The length of the CDR3 is 17 residues. The V gene end was trimmed by 2 bases and the J gene end by 6 bases; junction bases not matched to a gene: 6. CDR1 is SGDLS and CDR2 is YYNGEE in the germline V gene. The CDR3 DNA reads as TGTGCCAGCAGCGTGGTGGGACTAGCGGGGGGCCCCAATGAGCAGTTCTTC. This sequence encodes CASSVVGLAGGPNEQFF.

This chain links TRBV2 with TRBJ1-5, with D possibly being TRBD1 (5 bases). CDR3 length: 14 residues. Germline CDR1 is SNHLY and CDR2 is FYNNEI. Trimming shortened V by 6 bases and J by 5 bases, and 14 bases separated the two germline ends. CDR3 nucleotides: TGTGCCAGCAGCGTAGGACACGGTGATCAGCCCCAGCATTTT. Translation gives CASSVGHGDQPQHF.

This clonotype was detected a few times. The chain couples TRBV5-1 to TRBJ2-5; TRBD2 might be the D (5 bases). CDR3 length: 16 amino acids. CDR1 SGHRS and CDR2 YFSETQ come from the germline V gene. The V gene lost 1 base and the J gene lost 4 bases, with 17 bases spanning the gap. CDR3 sequence reads: CASSLFHGGSVETQYF. CDR3 nucleotides: TGCGCCAGCAGCTTGTTCCATGGAGGTTCGGTAGAGACCCAGTACTTC.

This clonotype was picked up a small number of times. The gene calls are TRBV7-3 and TRBJ2-3, with TRBD1 identical over 9 bases. This CDR3 has 14 residues. Germline V gives CDR1 SGHTA, CDR2 FQGTGA. V was pared by 4 bases and J by 6 bases, with 5 bases of the junction left unmatched. This CDR3 is CASSSGQGMDTQYF. The CDR3 bases are TGTGCCAGCAGCTCCGGACAGGGGATGGATACGCAGTATTTT.

The rearrangement links TRBV10-3 to TRBJ1-2, with 7 nucleotides matching TRBD1. The CDR3 has 11 residues. Germline V gene lookup returns CDR1 ENHRY and CDR2 SYGVKD. V trimming: 10 bases; J trimming: 6 bases; junction bases outside the gene matches: 5. DNA of the CDR3: TGTGCCACCTCGACAGGGAATGGCTACACCTTC. It is translated as CATSTGNGYTF.

The rearrangement joins TRBV6-1 to TRBJ1-2, with D possibly matching TRBD1 (5 bases). Germline V gene lookup returns CDR1 MNHNS and CDR2 SASEGT. The V and J ends lost 8 bases and 1 base respectively, with 20 bases between them. CDR3 length: 16 residues. The CDR3 loop reads CASHTQTATNNYGYTF. The CDR3, as DNA: TGTGCCAGCCATACCCAGACAGCTACTAATAACTATGGCTACACCTTC.

V is TRBV5-1 and J is TRBJ2-1; D may correspond to TRBD1 or TRBD2 (5 bases each). The CDR3 runs 16 residues. V was clipped by 3 bases and J by 10 bases, with 23 bases between them. Germline V gene data show CDR1 as SGHRS and CDR2 as YFSETQ. CDR3 protein: CASSWSAGTGHSEQFF. The CDR3, as DNA: TGCGCCAGCAGCTGGTCTGCAGGGACCGGGCACTCAGAGCAGTTCTTC.

A few counts support this clonotype. The gene calls are TRBV5-1 and TRBJ2-7; D is unresolved. The CDR3 loop spans 12 amino acids. Germline V lookup: CDR1 SGHRS, CDR2 YFSETQ. Trimming stripped 3 bases from V and 4 bases from J, with 8 bases between. The CDR3 region has the DNA TGCGCCAGCAGCTCCTTTGATTACGAGCAGTACTTC. This gives the protein CASSSFDYEQYF.

This rearrangement joins TRBV28 to TRBJ2-7; TRBD2 matches at 10 bases. Germline V gives CDR1 MDHEN, CDR2 SYDVKM. The length of the CDR3 is 14 residues. V was pared by 3 bases and J by 6 bases, with 5 bases of the junction left unmatched. The chain's CDR3 is CASSFYSGRSEQYF. The CDR3 DNA sequence: TGTGCCAGCAGTTTTTATAGCGGGAGGTCCGAGCAGTACTTC.

The table lists this clonotype with many counts. This chain uses TRBV7-9 with TRBJ2-7, with D perhaps matching TRBD2 (5 bases). In germline, CDR1 is SEHNR, CDR2 FQNEAQ (reference sequence). V was pared by 5 bases and J by 3 bases, with 11 bases between. The CDR3 loop spans 13 amino acids. The CDR3: CASSAAGVYEQYF. CDR3 bases: TGTGCCAGCAGCGCCGCCGGGGTCTACGAGCAGTACTTC.

This clonotype turned up a few times. This chain joins TRBV25-1 and TRBJ1-1, with D hard to call. V gave up 3 bases and J gave up 6 bases, with 20 bases separating them. The CDR3 runs 16 residues. Germline V gives CDR1 MGHDK, CDR2 SYGVNS. The CDR3 region has the DNA TGTGCCAGCAGTGAGCTTTCTTGGGGTCGGGCCTCTGAAGCTTTCTTT. This sequence encodes CASSELSWGRASEAFF.

There are many counts of this clonotype. This chain joins TRBV24-1 and TRBJ2-5; D possibly corresponds to TRBD1 (6 bases). Germline V gene sequence: CDR1 KGHDR, CDR2 SFDVKD. This CDR3 has 14 amino acids. The V and J ends lost 1 base and 3 bases respectively, with 8 bases between them. CDR3 region: CATSDFGQKETQYF. The DNA of the CDR3 is TGTGCCACCAGTGATTTTGGACAGAAAGAGACCCAGTACTTC.

In its sample, this clonotype was seen many times. The V call is TRBV20-1, the J call TRBJ1-1; D gene uncertain. The germline CDR1 and CDR2 sequences are DFQATT and SNEGSKA (reference sequence). V lost 3 bases to trimming and J lost 3 bases, with 17 bases between them. CDR3 size: 15 residues. The CDR3 spells CSARYSHRGDTEAFF. The CDR3 coding sequence is TGCAGTGCTAGGTACTCACATCGTGGGGACACTGAAGCTTTCTTT.

This clonotype was found a few times. V usage is TRBV20-1 and J usage is TRBJ2-3; the D gene is possibly TRBD2 (6 bases). V lost 0 bases and J lost 5, with 15 bases in between. Germline CDR1 reads DFQATT; CDR2 reads SNEGSKA (reference sequence). The CDR3 is 15 residues long. CDR3 region: CSARDLALAVDTQYF. The CDR3, as DNA: TGCAGTGCTAGAGATCTTGCACTAGCCGTAGATACGCAGTATTTT.